Below, 32 T cell receptor beta chains from the same sample are listed, as sequenced in a study of blood T cell repertoires in COVID-19. Using immunoSEQ multiplex PCR, the repertoire was profiled, and TCRdb retains in-frame clones only, with some absent. The sample lists 70,000 to 95,000 clones, under 95% occurring once. The sequencing sample was made of peripheral blood. Receptors were obtained from a woman in her fifties or sixties in a cohort sampled during active COVID-19.

The chain links TRBV7-8 to TRBJ1-2; 7 bases fit TRBD1. Germline CDR1 and CDR2: SGHVS and FQNEAQ. Trimming took 1 base from V and 4 from J; bases not matched to a gene: 3. This CDR3 region has 14 residues. CDR3 protein: CASSLGDRSYGYTF. In DNA form, the CDR3 reads TGTGCCAGCAGCTTAGGGGACAGAAGCTATGGCTACACCTTC.

The chain couples TRBV7-9 to TRBJ2-3; 8 nucleotides match TRBD2. V lost 5 bases to trimming and J lost 1 base; unmatched junction nucleotides: 2. Germline-derived CDR1 and CDR2 are SEHNR and FQNEAQ (reference sequence). This CDR3 is 14 amino acids long. CDR3 coding DNA: TGTGCCAGCAGCCCCGGGGGGGGCACAGATACGCAGTATTTT. Its protein product is CASSPGGGTDTQYF.

The chain combines TRBV7-2 with TRBJ2-1; 12 bases line up with TRBD2. This CDR3 has 16 residues. V lost 5 bases to trimming and J lost 8 bases; unmatched junction nucleotides: 10. The germline CDR1 and CDR2 sequences are SGHTA and FQGNSA. In DNA form, the CDR3 reads TGTGCCAGCAGCCGGCGACTAGCGGGAGCTGTGGATGAGCAGTTCTTC. Amino acids: CASSRRLAGAVDEQFF.

This chain joins TRBV24-1 and TRBJ2-3, with 8 bases fitting TRBD1. The germline gives CDR1 KGHDR, CDR2 SFDVKD. CDR3 length equals 15 residues. J gave up 5 bases and V 5 bases, and 8 bases lay outside the gene matches. CDR3 amino acids: CATSAAGGSGDTQYF. CDR3 DNA: TGTGCCACCAGTGCGGCAGGGGGCTCGGGAGATACGCAGTATTTT.

V usage is TRBV3-1 (or the pseudogene TRBV3-2) and J usage is TRBJ2-2, with D perhaps matching TRBD2 (5 bases). The germline gives CDR1 LGHDT, CDR2 YNNKEL (reference sequence). Between the trimmed V and J ends, which lost 8 bases and 0 bases, there was a span of 13 bases. This CDR3 is built from 15 residues. The CDR3 is CASAPGSTNTGELFF. For the CDR3, the DNA is TGTGCCAGCGCGCCGGGATCGACGAACACCGGGGAGCTGTTTTTT.

This chain connects TRBV28 to TRBJ2-7; possibly TRBD2 for D (5 bases). The CDR3 runs to 14 residues. V was trimmed by 3 bases and J by 4 bases, leaving 13 bases between them. Germline lookup yields CDR1 MDHEN and CDR2 SYDVKM. The CDR3: CASSFLTGSYEQYF. DNA of the CDR3: TGTGCCAGCAGTTTTCTCACGGGATCATACGAGCAGTACTTC. Drawing the rest from reference TRBV28 and TRBJ2-7, the complete variable domain is DVKVTQSSRYLVKRTGEKVFLECVQDMDHENMFWYRQDPGLGLRLIYFSYDVKMKEKGDIPEGYSVSREKKERFSLILESASTNQTSMYLCASSFLTGSYEQYFGPGTRLTVT.

V gene TRBV12-3 or TRBV12-4 combines with J gene TRBJ1-5; D call uncertain. The CDR3 length is 13 residues. V was clipped by 6 bases and J by 10 bases, with 16 bases between them. The CDR3 loop reads CASSFLAADPQHF. The CDR3 nucleotides read TGTGCCAGCAGCTTTTTGGCCGCCGATCCCCAGCATTTT.

The rearrangement joins TRBV5-1 to TRBJ2-7; 11 bases match TRBD2. The CDR3 is made up of 16 amino acids. Germline V gene data show CDR1 as SGHRS and CDR2 as YFSETQ. After removal of 4 bases from V and 7 bases from J, the junction contained 13 bases not matched to a gene. This CDR3 reads CASSPRIAGGPEEQYF. The CDR3 coding sequence is TGCGCCAGCAGCCCCCGTATAGCGGGAGGGCCAGAAGAGCAGTACTTC. The whole variable domain, filled in from reference TRBV5-1 and TRBJ2-7, reads KAGVTQTPRYLIKTRGQQVTLSCSPISGHRSVSWYQQTPGQGLQFLFEYFSETQRNKGNFPGRFSGRQFSNSRSEMNVSTLELGDSALYLCASSPRIAGGPEEQYFGPGTRLTVT.

The V call is TRBV7-9, the J call TRBJ1-1; 9 bases map to TRBD1. Germline lookup yields CDR1 SEHNR and CDR2 FQNEAQ (reference sequence). This CDR3 region has 15 residues. The V segment lost 5 bases and the J segment 1 base; nucleotides outside the gene matches: 5. The CDR3 nucleotides read TGTGCCAGCAGCCCGGACAGGGGAAGGAACACTGAAGCTTTCTTT. Its protein is CASSPDRGRNTEAFF.

The chain combines TRBV7-9 with TRBJ2-7; possibly TRBD1 for D (6 bases). The CDR3 length is 17 residues. Deletions cut 4 bases from V and 5 bases from J, with 24 bases between. Germline CDR1 and CDR2: SEHNR and FQNEAQ (reference sequence). In DNA form, the CDR3 reads TGTGCCAGCAGCTCACAATATAGTAGGACAGAGGCAAACGAGCAGTACTTC. This codes for CASSSQYSRTEANEQYF. The variable domain in full, with the rest retrieved from reference TRBV7-9 and TRBJ2-7, is DTGVSQNPRHKITKRGQNVTFRCDPISEHNRLYWYRQTLGQGPEFLTYFQNEAQLEKSRLLSDRFSAERPKGSFSTLEIQRTEQGDSAMYLCASSSQYSRTEANEQYFGPGTRLTVT.

The chain employs TRBV7-2 and TRBJ2-7, with 12 nucleotides matching TRBD2. After removal of 0 bases from V and 6 bases from J, the junction contained 3 bases not matched to a gene. This CDR3 is 15 amino acids long. The germline CDR1 and CDR2 sequences are SGHTA and FQGNSA. The chain's CDR3 is CASSLAPSGRGEQYF. The CDR3 DNA sequence: TGTGCCAGCAGCTTAGCCCCTAGCGGGAGGGGCGAGCAGTACTTC.

The rearrangement joins TRBV6-5 to TRBJ1-6, with D maybe TRBD1 (6 bases). CDR1 and CDR2 from the germline V gene are MNHEY and SVGAGI. The CDR3 has 15 amino acids. The V end was cut by 6 bases, the J end by 1 base, with 10 bases between. CDR3 in amino acids: CASRAQGSYNSPLHF. In DNA form, the CDR3 reads TGTGCCAGCAGGGCACAGGGATCCTATAATTCACCCCTCCACTTT.

The chain employs TRBV18 and TRBJ2-7, with 10 bases aligning to TRBD2. CDR1 is KGHSH, CDR2 LQKENI, per germline. This CDR3 comprises 13 residues. V trimming: 7 bases; J trimming: 6 bases; junction bases outside the gene matches: 6. The CDR3 region has the DNA TGTGCCAGCTGGATGACTAGCGGGCGCGAGCAGTACTTC. Its protein is CASWMTSGREQYF. The complete variable domain, with remaining parts taken from reference TRBV18 and TRBJ2-7, reads NAGVMQNPRHLVRRRGQEARLRCSPMKGHSHVYWYRQLPEEGLKFMVYLQKENIIDESGMPKERFSAEFPKEGPSILRIQQVVRGDSAAYFCASWMTSGREQYFGPGTRLTVT.

A word on this clone: An end of the junction differs from the germline gene, which may be a read error. This chain joins TRBV19 and TRBJ2-2, with a tentative D call TRBD1 (8 bases). Germline CDR1 and CDR2: LNHDA and SQIVND (reference sequence). The CDR3 consists of 17 residues. This CDR3 reads CASITPGGRGPHGGLFF. DNA of the CDR3: TGTGCCAGTATTACCCCGGGAGGCAGGGGGCCCCACGGGGGGCTGTTTTTT.

This sequence joins TRBV20-1 and TRBJ2-7; 7 nucleotides line up with TRBD2. The CDR3 sequence is 13 residues long. Germline lookup yields CDR1 DFQATT and CDR2 SNEGSKA (reference sequence). The J segment lost 5 bases and the V segment lost 3 bases, leaving 7 bases of the junction unmatched. The CDR3 sequence: CSASSGGKDEQYF. CDR3 nucleotides: TGCAGTGCTAGTTCGGGGGGTAAGGACGAGCAGTACTTC.

This sequence joins TRBV28 and TRBJ2-7; 8 bases line up with TRBD1. Germline CDR1 is MDHEN and CDR2 is SYDVKM. The junction had 7 bases not matched to a gene; V was cut back by 5 bases and J by 1 base. This CDR3 region has 15 residues. This CDR3 reads CASSVTGAKSYEQYF. In DNA, the CDR3 is TGTGCCAGCAGTGTGACAGGGGCGAAGTCCTACGAGCAGTACTTC.

This clone was picked up a small number of times. V gene TRBV27 combines with J gene TRBJ1-2, with D hard to call. The V and J ends lost 11 bases and 0 bases respectively, with 13 bases between them. The CDR3 consists of 13 residues. In germline, CDR1 is MNHEY, CDR2 SMNVEV (reference sequence). The CDR3 region has the DNA TGTGCCTCCCGGGATTATACTAACTATGGCTACACCTTC. This codes for CASRDYTNYGYTF.

The chain combines TRBV5-4 with TRBJ1-4; the D is unclear. Trimming took off 0 bases at V and 10 bases at J, with 19 bases between the two ends. The germline CDR1 and CDR2 sequences are SGHNT and YYREEE (reference sequence). This CDR3 has 16 residues. The CDR3 spells CASSLELGRPNRKLFF. Written as DNA, the CDR3 is TGTGCCAGCAGCTTGGAGTTGGGCAGGCCGAACCGAAAACTGTTTTTT.

This sequence joins TRBV5-1 and TRBJ2-1, with unresolved D. The CDR3 consists of 13 residues. From germline, CDR1 is SGHRS and CDR2 YFSETQ. The V end lost 0 bases, the J end lost 9 bases, and 10 bases lay between the germline ends. CDR3 in amino acids: CASSLDQAFEQFF. DNA of the CDR3: TGCGCCAGCAGCTTGGACCAAGCGTTTGAGCAGTTCTTC.

V is TRBV9 and J is TRBJ1-2; D not certain. V lost 0 bases and J lost 4, with 13 bases in between. In germline, CDR1 is SGDLS, CDR2 YYNGEE. The CDR3 spans 15 residues. CDR3 region: CASSVGEGVGYGYTF. Here the CDR3 DNA reads TGTGCCAGCAGCGTAGGAGAGGGCGTGGGCTATGGCTACACCTTC.

The rearrangement joins TRBV18 to TRBJ2-7; 8 bases are shared with TRBD1. CDR3 size: 14 residues. V dropped 0 bases and J dropped 5; count of bases not matched to a gene: 3. CDR1 is KGHSH and CDR2 is LQKENI in the germline V gene. The CDR3 DNA reads TGTGCCAGCTCACCACCGCCAGGGGGCCACGAGCAGTACTTC. Translated, it gives CASSPPPGGHEQYF.

DNA for the CDR3: TGTGCCAGCAGGACTAGCGGGGGGGCGGGTGAGCAGTTCTTC. It codes for CASRTSGGAGEQFF. The V call is TRBV6-5, the J call TRBJ2-1, with 14 positions matching TRBD2. This CDR3 spans 14 amino acids. CDR1 and CDR2 from the germline V gene are MNHEY and SVGAGI. V trimming: 6 bases; J trimming: 9 bases; junction bases outside the gene matches: 4.

This clone was observed a few times. This rearrangement joins TRBV10-1 to TRBJ2-7; 7 bases fit TRBD1. From germline, CDR1 is WNHNN and CDR2 SYGVQD (reference sequence). The V segment lost 2 bases and the J segment 6 bases; nucleotides outside the gene matches: 4. This CDR3 region has 13 residues. This CDR3 is CASSEPPGGEQYF. DNA for the CDR3: TGCGCCAGCAGTGAGCCCCCAGGGGGCGAGCAGTACTTC.

This chain joins TRBV9 and TRBJ1-2; TRBD1 agrees at 7 bases. CDR3 length: 15 amino acids. J was trimmed by 4 bases and V by 4 bases; bases with no gene match: 10. Germline CDR1 SGDLS, CDR2 YYNGEE. The DNA for the CDR3 is TGTGCCAGCAGCCTAAGAGGACAGGCGATCTATGGCTACACCTTC. This codes for CASSLRGQAIYGYTF.

This clone was detected only a few times. The chain is built from TRBV5-4 and TRBJ2-7, with D unclear. V was trimmed by 7 bases and J by 4 bases, leaving 9 bases between them. CDR3 length: 11 residues. Germline-derived CDR1 and CDR2 are SGHNT and YYREEE (reference sequence). The CDR3 region is CASSRGYEQYF. DNA for the CDR3: TGTGCCAGCTCCAGAGGATACGAGCAGTACTTC. Full variable domain (missing parts from reference TRBV5-4 and TRBJ2-7): ETGVTQSPTHLIKTRGQQVTLRCSSQSGHNTVSWYQQALGQGPQFIFQYYREEENGRGNFPPRFSGLQFPNYSSELNVNALELDDSALYLCASSRGYEQYFGPGTRLTVT.

V is TRBV4-1 and J is TRBJ1-1; D possibly corresponds to TRBD1 (5 bases). Germline V gives CDR1 MGHRA, CDR2 YSYEKL. The V gene lost 5 bases and the J gene lost 5 bases, with 15 bases spanning the gap. The CDR3 sequence is 14 residues long. The CDR3 region has the DNA TGCGCCAGCAGCAGGGATGGGCGGGGGACTGAAGCTTTCTTT. As protein: CASSRDGRGTEAFF.

The gene calls are TRBV25-1 and TRBJ1-1, with a possible D match to TRBD1 (6 bases). The CDR3 is 14 residues long. The germline CDR1 and CDR2 sequences are MGHDK and SYGVNS. Trimming pared 6 bases from V and 3 bases from J, leaving 14 bases between. This chain's CDR3 is CASRGRGGDTEAFF. For the CDR3, the DNA is TGTGCCAGCAGAGGAAGGGGGGGGGACACTGAAGCTTTCTTT.

This sequence joins TRBV3-1 (or the pseudogene TRBV3-2) and TRBJ2-7, with D unclear. Germline V gene data show CDR1 as LGHDT and CDR2 as YNNKEL (reference sequence). The CDR3 has 12 residues. V was clipped by 2 bases and J by 6 bases, with 8 bases between them. The CDR3 region is CASSQISGEQYF. The CDR3 DNA reads as TGTGCCAGCAGCCAAATTTCCGGCGAGCAGTACTTC.

This clone was recorded only once. CDR3: CASSPRTGNTEAFF. The CDR3 DNA reads TGTGCCAGCTCACCACGGACAGGGAACACTGAAGCTTTCTTT. The V call is TRBV18, the J call TRBJ1-1, with 7 positions matching TRBD1. The trim removed 1 base at V and 1 base at J, leaving 0 bases unmatched. The CDR3 loop spans 14 amino acids. From germline, CDR1 is KGHSH and CDR2 LQKENI.

This chain joins TRBV19 and TRBJ2-7; 7 positions match TRBD1. The CDR3 spans 15 residues. Germline V gene data show CDR1 as LNHDA and CDR2 as SQIVND (reference sequence). After removal of 8 bases from V and 0 bases from J, the junction contained 10 bases not matched to a gene. The CDR3 here is CASATGTESSYEQYF. The CDR3 DNA reads as TGTGCCAGTGCTACCGGGACAGAGAGCTCCTACGAGCAGTACTTC.

The chain recombines TRBV6-5 with TRBJ1-6; TRBD1 might be the D (6 bases). The ends were cut back, 6 bases at V and 1 base at J, with 10 bases in the middle. Germline V gene data show CDR1 as MNHEY and CDR2 as SVGAGI. This CDR3 spans 15 amino acids. CDR3 sequence (DNA): TGTGCCAGCAGGCTAGGGGGTTCCTATAATTCACCCCTCCACTTT. It yields the protein CASRLGGSYNSPLHF.

The chain joins TRBV2 to TRBJ1-4, with TRBD1 as a possible D gene (5 bases). Germline-derived CDR1 and CDR2 are SNHLY and FYNNEI. Trimming cost V 3 bases and J 0 bases, with 5 bases left between them. This CDR3 is built from 14 residues. CDR3 residues: CASSDRATNEKLFF. DNA of the CDR3: TGTGCCAGCAGTGACAGGGCAACTAATGAAAAACTGTTTTTT.